The 21 T cell receptor beta chains reported below all come from one sample, sequenced in a study of T cell responses to AZD1222 COVID-19 vaccine. TCRdb's copy holds only in-frame clones and misses some; the assay was immunoSEQ multiplex PCR. The table lists 150,000 or so clones, about nine tenths of them singletons. The source was peripheral blood, collected on day 0 of AZD1222 vaccination. The receptors shown here come from an adult in good health.

The chain couples TRBV9 to TRBJ1-2; D call uncertain. The CDR3 sequence is 13 residues long. CDR1 and CDR2 (germline): SGDLS, YYNGEE. V was clipped by 4 bases and J by 6 bases, with 13 bases between them. The CDR3 sequence: CASSPSGFDGYTF. CDR3 sequence (DNA): TGTGCCAGCAGCCCCTCGGGGTTTGATGGCTACACCTTC.

This chain links TRBV6-5 with TRBJ1-2; perhaps TRBD1 as D (5 bases). The ends were cut back, 7 bases at V and 2 bases at J, with 14 bases in the middle. The CDR3 runs 14 residues. Germline CDR1 and CDR2: MNHEY and SVGAGI. The CDR3 sequence: CASTLRGQNYGYTF. The CDR3 DNA reads as TGTGCCAGCACCTTAAGGGGTCAGAACTATGGCTACACCTTC.

The chain recombines TRBV24-1 with TRBJ2-7; no reliable D call. Trimming stripped 2 bases from V and 4 bases from J, with 5 bases between. The length of the CDR3 is 12 residues. CDR1 KGHDR and CDR2 SFDVKD come from the germline V gene. In nucleotides, the CDR3 is TGTGCCACCAGTGATTCAACTTACGAGCAGTACTTC. Its protein is CATSDSTYEQYF.

V and J are TRBV4-1 and TRBJ1-5, with 11 bases that match TRBD1. J lost 6 bases, V lost 0 bases, and 4 bases had no gene match. CDR1 is MGHRA, CDR2 YSYEKL, per germline. CDR3 length equals 16 residues. Here the CDR3 DNA reads TGCGCCAGCAGCCAAGAGGGACAGGGGGTAGGTCAGCCCCAGCATTTT. Translation gives CASSQEGQGVGQPQHF.

A word on this clone: Other DNA sequences in this specimen translate into the identical CDR3. As DNA, the CDR3 is TGTGCCAGCAGCCTGGGCCAGGGCTATGGCTACACCTTC. It yields the protein CASSLGQGYGYTF. The rearrangement uses TRBV7-9 and TRBJ1-2, with D possibly matching TRBD1 (5 bases). Trimming took off 5 bases at V and 4 bases at J, with 11 bases between the two ends. The CDR3 runs to 13 residues. Germline V gene lookup returns CDR1 SEHNR and CDR2 FQNEAQ (reference sequence).

The chain links TRBV7-2 to TRBJ1-2; 9 bases agree with TRBD1. CDR1 and CDR2 (germline): SGHTA, FQGNSA. The junction had 11 bases not matched to a gene; V was cut back by 10 bases and J by 8 bases. The CDR3 covers 13 residues. The CDR3 coding sequence is TGTGCCACCCAGGGACAGGGATTAGGGGGCTACACCTTC. Translated, it gives CATQGQGLGGYTF.

This chain uses TRBV7-9 with TRBJ2-2, with D possibly matching TRBD1 (6 bases). Trimming took off 2 bases at V and 0 bases at J, with 10 bases between the two ends. CDR1 and CDR2 from the germline V gene are SEHNR and FQNEAQ (reference sequence). CDR3 size: 16 residues. As DNA, the CDR3 is TGTGCCAGCAGCTTACCGACAGGAGCGAACACCGGGGAGCTGTTTTTT. Translated, it gives CASSLPTGANTGELFF.

The rearrangement links TRBV12-3 or TRBV12-4 to TRBJ1-5, with 9 bases that match TRBD1. V lost 6 bases, J lost 4 bases, and 1 base stayed unmatched. There are 13 residues in the CDR3. The CDR3, as DNA: TGTGCCAGCAGAGGGACAGGGAATCAGCCCCAGCATTTT. Translating gives CASRGTGNQPQHF.

In this sample, this clone turned up once. The J gene is TRBJ1-1, the V gene TRBV5-1; 9 nucleotides agree with TRBD1. CDR3 length: 17 residues. V was pared by 2 bases and J by 0 bases, with 8 bases of the junction left unmatched. Germline V lookup: CDR1 SGHRS, CDR2 YFSETQ. The CDR3 loop reads CASSFPRTGAMNTEAFF. Written as DNA, the CDR3 is TGCGCCAGCAGCTTCCCTCGGACAGGGGCCATGAACACTGAAGCTTTCTTT. Full variable domain (outside the CDR3, taken from reference TRBV5-1 and TRBJ1-1): KAGVTQTPRYLIKTRGQQVTLSCSPISGHRSVSWYQQTPGQGLQFLFEYFSETQRNKGNFPGRFSGRQFSNSRSEMNVSTLELGDSALYLCASSFPRTGAMNTEAFFGQGTRLTVV.

The J gene is TRBJ2-3, the V gene TRBV4-3; 9 bases align to TRBD1. Germline loops: CDR1 LGHNA, CDR2 YSLEER. Germline trimming cut 4 bases from V and 5 bases from J; bases unmatched to any gene: 4. This CDR3 is 14 amino acids long. CDR3 DNA sequence: TGCGCCAGCAGCCCGGGACAGGGTGTAGATACGCAGTATTTT. Residues: CASSPGQGVDTQYF.

The V call is TRBV15, the J call TRBJ2-2; a weak D match, TRBD1 (6 bases). Germline V gives CDR1 LNHNV, CDR2 YYDKDF (reference sequence). V was clipped by 3 bases and J by 4 bases, with 15 bases between them. CDR3 length: 16 amino acids. The CDR3 DNA reads as TGTGCCACCAGCAGGAAAAGCAGGGGCGGCACCGGGGAGCTGTTTTTT. Translation: CATSRKSRGGTGELFF.

The chain employs TRBV25-1 and TRBJ1-5; tentative D call: TRBD1 (5 bases). This CDR3 comprises 16 residues. CDR1 MGHDK and CDR2 SYGVNS come from the germline V gene. V was pared by 2 bases and J by 5 bases, with 16 bases between. The DNA for the CDR3 is TGTGCCAGCAGTGAACAGGGTCCCACCAACGATCAGCCCCAGCATTTT. Translated: CASSEQGPTNDQPQHF.

This chain uses TRBV7-2 with TRBJ2-1; D unclear. Trimming shortened V by 1 base and J by 7 bases, and 8 bases separated the two germline ends. Per germline, CDR1 SGHTA and CDR2 FQGNSA. The CDR3 runs 13 residues. This chain's CDR3 is CASSLGSMNEQFF. The CDR3 coding sequence is TGTGCCAGCAGCTTAGGTAGCATGAATGAGCAGTTCTTC.

V is TRBV12-3 or TRBV12-4 and J is TRBJ2-7; tentatively, D is TRBD1 (5 bases). The CDR3 has 13 amino acids. With 7 bases removed from V and 5 bases from J, the gap between germline ends came to 15 bases. This CDR3 reads CASTNAGNHEQYF. The CDR3 nucleotides read TGTGCCAGCACCAATGCAGGGAACCACGAGCAGTACTTC.

The rearrangement links TRBV28 to TRBJ1-1; 10 nucleotides agree with TRBD1. The ends lost 4 bases at V and 11 bases at J; junction bases unmatched: 10. CDR1 and CDR2 (germline): MDHEN, SYDVKM. The CDR3 is 14 residues long. The CDR3 loop is CASSSLGQGVLAFF. DNA of the CDR3: TGTGCCAGCAGTTCCCTAGGACAGGGGGTCTTGGCTTTCTTT.

The chain is built from TRBV21-1 and TRBJ2-7; no check of the table's D call, TRBD1, against the DNA was made. TRBV21-1 is noted as a pseudogene. This CDR3 is built from 16 residues. The CDR3 protein is CASSKEIRQGAGEQYF. CDR3 nucleotides: TGTGCCAGCAGCAAAGAAATCAGGCAGGGGGCTGGTGAGCAGTACTTC.

The CDR3 sequence is CASSAPHQRNTEAFF. The DNA for the CDR3 is TGTGCCAGCAGTGCCCCCCACCAGAGGAACACTGAAGCTTTCTTT. The chain recombines TRBV6-2 or TRBV6-3 with TRBJ1-1; no clear D gene. CDR3 length: 15 amino acids. V gave up 5 bases and J gave up 1 base, with 14 bases separating them. Germline V lookup: CDR1 MNHEY, CDR2 SVGEGT.

CDR3 loop: CASSIEGPQPQHF. In nucleotides, the CDR3 is TGTGCCAGTAGTATAGAGGGACCACAGCCCCAGCATTTT. The chain recombines TRBV19 with TRBJ1-5; weak D call: TRBD1 (5 bases). Trimming shortened V by 0 bases and J by 7 bases, and 7 bases separated the two germline ends. The CDR3 loop spans 13 amino acids. CDR1 and CDR2 from the germline V gene are LNHDA and SQIVND (reference sequence).

The rearrangement uses TRBV7-8 and TRBJ1-2; no reliable D call. CDR3 size: 14 residues. Trimming took 5 bases from V and 3 from J, leaving 13 bases between them. Looked up from germline, CDR1 is SGHVS and CDR2 is FQNEAQ. DNA of the CDR3: TGTGCCAGCAGCCCAGCCTTGGGAGACTATGGCTACACCTTC. Translating it yields CASSPALGDYGYTF.

The chain carries TRBV29-1 and TRBJ2-3; 11 bases line up with TRBD1. CDR1 and CDR2 from the germline V gene are SQVTM and ANQGSEA. Trimming cost V 7 bases and J 6 bases; bases outside gene matches: 9. The CDR3 consists of 14 residues. The chain's CDR3 is CSGTGQGERDTQYF. CDR3 DNA: TGCAGCGGAACGGGACAGGGGGAGAGGGATACGCAGTATTTT.

The chain joins TRBV28 to TRBJ1-1; the D is unclear. This CDR3 contains 15 residues. Looked up from germline, CDR1 is MDHEN and CDR2 is SYDVKM. V lost 3 bases and J 4 bases, leaving 15 bases between the germline ends. The CDR3 loop reads CASSFLGFRGTEAFF. DNA of the CDR3: TGTGCCAGCAGTTTCCTCGGGTTTCGAGGCACTGAAGCTTTCTTT.